The 18 T cell receptor beta chains below all came from one sample that was sequenced in a study of T cell responses to AZD1222 COVID-19 vaccine. The protocol was immunoSEQ multiplex PCR, while the TCRdb copy is restricted to in-frame clones and leaves out a portion. The sample consists of 140,000 to 150,000 clones, roughly 91% of them appearing once. The sequencing used peripheral blood, collected on day 0 of AZD1222 vaccination. The origin of the receptors is an adult in good health.

The rearrangement links TRBV29-1 to TRBJ2-3; a weak D match, TRBD1 (5 bases). This CDR3 contains 13 residues. Germline CDR1 is SQVTM and CDR2 is ANQGSEA. The ends were cut back, 7 bases at V and 0 bases at J, with 11 bases in the middle. CDR3 region: CSALAGSTDTQYF. The DNA of the CDR3 is TGCAGCGCCCTGGCAGGGAGCACAGATACGCAGTATTTT.

J is TRBJ1-5 and V is TRBV19, with D perhaps matching TRBD1 (6 bases). The CDR3 is made up of 19 amino acids. CDR1 and CDR2 from the germline V gene are LNHDA and SQIVND (reference sequence). The ends were cut back, 5 bases at V and 2 bases at J, with 25 bases in the middle. The CDR3 coding sequence is TGTGCCAGTAGTCTCGCGCCGATACAGGGATACTTAGGCAATCAGCCCCAGCATTTT. This codes for CASSLAPIQGYLGNQPQHF.

The chain carries TRBV5-4 and TRBJ1-5; D is uncertain. Trimming pared 0 bases from V and 6 bases from J, leaving 13 bases between. The CDR3 loop spans 15 amino acids. The V gene's germline CDR1 is SGHNT and CDR2 YYREEE (reference sequence). CDR3 coding DNA: TGTGCCAGCAGCTTGGAATCAAGGGTTGCTCAGCCCCAGCATTTT. It translates to CASSLESRVAQPQHF.

This clone was observed a single time. The rearrangement joins TRBV9 to TRBJ2-3; maybe TRBD2 (5 bases). The CDR3 covers 15 residues. The germline V gene encodes CDR1 SGDLS and CDR2 YYNGEE. V was shortened by 5 bases and J by 5 bases, with 18 bases between the two germline ends. Written as DNA, the CDR3 is TGTGCCAGCAGTCCCCATTCCCTCCGGGGAGATACGCAGTATTTT. Amino acid sequence: CASSPHSLRGDTQYF.

This sequence joins TRBV5-6 and TRBJ2-2; D is possibly TRBD2 (5 bases). CDR1 is SGHDT and CDR2 is YYEEEE in the germline V gene. Deletions cut 1 base from V and 6 bases from J, with 7 bases between. This CDR3 is 13 amino acids long. The CDR3 region has the DNA TGTGCCAGCAGCTTGTTGAGGGCCGGGGAGCTGTTTTTT. Translation gives CASSLLRAGELFF.

With regard to this clone: Within the sample, other DNA sequences also encode this same CDR3. The chain combines TRBV4-1 with TRBJ2-7; D may match TRBD1 or TRBD2 (5 bases each). This CDR3 has 15 residues. Trimming pared 0 bases from V and 1 base from J, leaving 10 bases between. The germline CDR1 and CDR2 sequences are MGHRA and YSYEKL. The CDR3, as DNA: TGCGCCAGCAGCCAAGATAGGGGCGGGTCCTACGAGCAGTACTTC. It is translated as CASSQDRGGSYEQYF.

This sequence joins TRBV2 and TRBJ2-5; D perhaps matches TRBD2 (5 bases). Germline-derived CDR1 and CDR2 are SNHLY and FYNNEI. Trimming shortened V by 10 bases and J by 2 bases, and 11 bases separated the two germline ends. This CDR3 is built from 12 residues. CDR3 sequence: CATTGIQETQYF. CDR3 coding DNA: TGTGCCACTACCGGGATACAAGAGACCCAGTACTTC.

The V gene is TRBV19, the J gene TRBJ2-2, with unresolved D. Per germline, CDR1 LNHDA and CDR2 SQIVND (reference sequence). The V end lost 2 bases, the J end lost 6 bases, and 7 bases lay between the germline ends. CDR3 size: 13 residues. In DNA, the CDR3 is TGTGCCAGTAGTATATCTGGGTCCGGGGAGCTGTTTTTT. This encodes CASSISGSGELFF.

The CDR3 bases are TGTGCCACCAGCAGAGAGAGACGTCAGCCCCAGCATTTT. The encoded protein is CATSRERRQPQHF. The rearrangement uses TRBV15 and TRBJ1-5; D is unresolved. Germline V gene lookup returns CDR1 LNHNV and CDR2 YYDKDF (reference sequence). CDR3 length: 13 amino acids. Trimming removed 0 bases at V and 6 bases at J, with 6 bases between.

V gene TRBV4-2 combines with J gene TRBJ2-1, with a tentative D call TRBD2 (6 bases). Germline values: CDR1 LGHNA, CDR2 YNFKEQ. This CDR3 spans 16 amino acids. V lost 0 bases, J lost 4 bases, and 13 bases lay in between. The chain's CDR3 is CASSQDSGSTYNEQFF. The CDR3 nucleotides are TGTGCCAGCAGCCAAGATTCCGGGAGTACGTACAATGAGCAGTTCTTC.

The chain carries TRBV11-2 and TRBJ1-2; 8 bases line up with TRBD1. V shed 8 bases and J 8 bases; nucleotides not matched to a gene: 13. CDR1 is SGHAT and CDR2 is FQNNGV in the germline V gene. CDR3 length equals 14 residues. The CDR3, as DNA: TGTGCCAGCGCAGTCCCGGGACAGGTTTACGGCTACACCTTC. Translation gives CASAVPGQVYGYTF.

The table lists this clone with a few counts. CDR3 sequence (DNA): TGTGCCAGCAGTGAATTACCAGTAACTGAAGCTTTCTTT. This translates into CASSELPVTEAFF. The rearrangement joins TRBV6-1 to TRBJ1-1; D is undetermined. This CDR3 has 13 amino acids. Germline CDR1 reads MNHNS; CDR2 reads SASEGT. Trimming left V 2 bases short and J 5 bases short, with 9 bases between.

The rearrangement links TRBV18 to TRBJ2-3; D gene ambiguous. The ends were cut back, 3 bases at V and 5 bases at J, with 3 bases in the middle. Germline values: CDR1 KGHSH, CDR2 LQKENI. The CDR3 has 11 residues. In DNA, the CDR3 is TGTGCCAGCTCACCTGAAGATACGCAGTATTTT. As protein: CASSPEDTQYF.

The table lists this clone with a count of one. The gene calls are TRBV19 and TRBJ2-3; 14 nucleotides match TRBD2. V trimming: 7 bases; J trimming: 0 bases; junction bases outside the gene matches: 9. CDR3 length: 18 residues. Germline values: CDR1 LNHDA, CDR2 SQIVND (reference sequence). CDR3 coding DNA: TGTGCCAGTATTCTCCGACTAGCGGGAGGGCCTAGCACAGATACGCAGTATTTT. It is translated as CASILRLAGGPSTDTQYF.

The genes are TRBV7-2 and TRBJ2-2; possibly TRBD1 for D (5 bases). This CDR3 is 15 amino acids long. Germline CDR1 reads SGHTA; CDR2 reads FQGNSA. Trimming shortened V by 5 bases and J by 0 bases, and 10 bases separated the two germline ends. CDR3: CASSPQGTNTGELFF. As DNA, the CDR3 is TGTGCCAGCAGCCCTCAGGGAACGAACACCGGGGAGCTGTTTTTT.

The chain uses TRBV5-5 and TRBJ1-1, with TRBD1 identical over 7 bases. This CDR3 has 15 amino acids. The V and J ends lost 4 bases and 5 bases, in that order; junction bases with no gene match: 11. Germline CDR1 is SGHKS and CDR2 is YYEKEE (reference sequence). CDR3 region: CASSHPQGKGTEAFF. CDR3 DNA: TGTGCCAGCAGCCATCCACAGGGGAAGGGGACTGAAGCTTTCTTT.

The CDR3 region has the DNA TGTGCCAGCAGTTACCTTGGCCGACAGCCCCAGCATTTT. Amino acids: CASSYLGRQPQHF. The chain combines TRBV6-2 or TRBV6-3 with TRBJ1-5; no clear D gene. Per germline, CDR1 MNHEY and CDR2 SVGEGT. The CDR3 has 13 residues. V lost 2 bases and J lost 7, with 9 bases in between.

The rearrangement uses TRBV7-2 and TRBJ2-1, with D perhaps TRBD1 (6 bases). Germline-derived CDR1 and CDR2 are SGHTA and FQGNSA. V was clipped by 5 bases and J by 5 bases, with 13 bases between them. The CDR3 contains 14 residues. CDR3 region: CASSPGTLDNEQFF. CDR3 nucleotide sequence: TGTGCCAGCAGCCCCGGGACATTGGACAATGAGCAGTTCTTC.